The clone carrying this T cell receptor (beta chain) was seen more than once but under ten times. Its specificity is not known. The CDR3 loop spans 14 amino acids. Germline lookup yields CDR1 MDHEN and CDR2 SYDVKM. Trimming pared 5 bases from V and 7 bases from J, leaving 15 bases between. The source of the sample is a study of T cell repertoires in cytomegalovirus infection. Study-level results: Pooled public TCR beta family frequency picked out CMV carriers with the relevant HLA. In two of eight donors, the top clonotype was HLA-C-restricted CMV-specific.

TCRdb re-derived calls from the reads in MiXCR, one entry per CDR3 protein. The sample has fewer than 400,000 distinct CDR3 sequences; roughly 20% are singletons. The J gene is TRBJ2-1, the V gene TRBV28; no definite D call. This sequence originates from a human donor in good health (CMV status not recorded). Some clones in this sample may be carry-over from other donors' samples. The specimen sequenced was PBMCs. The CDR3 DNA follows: TGTGCCAGCAGTACCCCCCGACGGGCGAATGAGCAGTTCTTC. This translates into CASSTPRRANEQFF.